This TCR beta chain appears in the sequencing data of a study of T cells in Graves' hyperthyroidism and ophthalmopathy. Study-level information: Once the initial diagnosis was made, peripheral blood was obtained before any treatment. Overall study findings and caveats: Most thyroid clonotypes with frequency above 0.001 were detected in blood.

The TCR beta CDR3 regions underwent amplification using RNA transcripts as the source. Carried out on the TCR CDR3, a first-round RT-PCR used the HTBI primer set. MiXCR was run by TCRdb on the multiplex PCR reads, yielding one entry per CDR3 protein. The repertoire consists of some 620,000 distinct CDR3 sequences, with about 16% occurring once and the leading ten covering 3% to 4%. Regarding this clonotype: The antigen is unknown.

Researchers defined stable Graves' hyperthyroidism as no ophthalmopathy progression within 18 months. It was uncontrolled infection, other autoimmune disease, pregnancy or lactation that excluded patients. V shed 5 bases and J shed 5 bases, with 22 bases lying between them. Germline CDR1 and CDR2: SGHTA and FQGNSA. This CDR3 region has 17 residues. Sample: blood. The chain recombines TRBV7-2 with TRBJ1-5, with D perhaps matching TRBD1 (5 bases). The TCR comes from a woman aged 30 to 39 with Graves' hyperthyroidism. The DNA for the CDR3 is TGTGCCAGCAGCCGTCTCGGATTGAGCAGGGAGGATCAGCCCCAGCATTTT. It translates to CASSRLGLSREDQPQHF.